The present T cell receptor beta chain was sequenced within a study of OX40 agonist ivuxolimab in advanced cancers. There are 15 residues in the CDR3. Germline-derived CDR1 and CDR2 are SGHRS and YFSETQ. The ends were cut back, 0 bases at V and 4 bases at J, with 11 bases in the middle. Assay: immunoSEQ multiplex PCR; the TCRdb copy retains only in-frame clones and omits some. The sample contains 95,000 to 150,000 clones, 93% of which appear only once. Study-level results: In the 0.1 to 3.0 mg/kg range, CD4+ and CD8+ blood T cells had expanded clonally by week 6.

As regards this clone: Its antigen is unidentified.

The chain combines TRBV5-1 with TRBJ1-5, with a weak D call TRBD1 (5 bases). The source of this sequence is an adult with an advanced solid tumor such as melanoma, head and neck, liver or kidney cancer. The specimen comprised CD4+ or CD8+ T cells sorted from blood, sampled in a trial of the OX40 agonist ivuxolimab. In nucleotides, the CDR3 is TGCGCCAGCAGCTTGGGGGGCAGCGCGAATCAGCCCCAGCATTTT. The encoded protein is CASSLGGSANQPQHF.